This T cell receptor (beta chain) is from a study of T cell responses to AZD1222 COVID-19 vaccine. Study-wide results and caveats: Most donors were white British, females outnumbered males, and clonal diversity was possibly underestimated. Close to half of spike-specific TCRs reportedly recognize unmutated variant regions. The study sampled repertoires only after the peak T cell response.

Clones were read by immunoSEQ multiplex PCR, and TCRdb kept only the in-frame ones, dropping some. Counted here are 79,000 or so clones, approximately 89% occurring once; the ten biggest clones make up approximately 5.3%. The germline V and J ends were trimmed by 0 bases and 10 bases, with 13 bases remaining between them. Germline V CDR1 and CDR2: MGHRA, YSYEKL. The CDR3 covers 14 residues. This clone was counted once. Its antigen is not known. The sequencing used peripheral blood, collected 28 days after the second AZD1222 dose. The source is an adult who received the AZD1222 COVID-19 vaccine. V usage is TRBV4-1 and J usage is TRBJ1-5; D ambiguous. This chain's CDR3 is CASSQDYDGLPQHF. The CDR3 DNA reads TGCGCCAGCAGCCAAGATTATGATGGGTTACCCCAGCATTTT.